The clone carrying this TCR beta chain was counted once. Its antigen remains unidentified. Healthy bone marrow donors made up the donor group. The PCR ran on 60 Vbeta and 13 Jbeta primers. The protocol was immunoSEQ multiplex PCR, while the TCRdb copy is restricted to in-frame clones and leaves out a portion. The table includes around 110,000 clones, 71% detected once. The data derive from a study of cytomegalovirus exposure and HLA in healthy donors. The CDR3 length is 16 residues. Germline V lookup: CDR1 MNHEY, CDR2 SMNVEV (reference sequence). Losses at the gene ends were 2 bases for V and 8 bases for J; bases not matched to a gene: 5. Study findings and constraints: It was only CMV serostatus that was available as immune exposure information. A later analysis linked a missense DCLRE1C variant to TCR beta V- and J-gene trimming.

The sequenced material came from PBMCs. This sequence joins TRBV27 and TRBJ2-2; 13 bases map to TRBD2. This clonotype originated in a female donor in good health and CMV-seronegative. The DNA for the CDR3 is TGTGCCAGCAGTTTAGGGACTAGCGGGATTGGTGGGGAGCTGTTTTTT. Amino acid sequence: CASSLGTSGIGGELFF.